What follows are 24 T cell receptor beta chains derived from one specimen sequenced in a study of early T cells in non-severe SARS-CoV-2 infection. Each CDR3 protein gets one entry after TCRdb re-called the 5' RACE reads with MiXCR. The profile shows 45,000 to 65,000 distinct CDR3 sequences, approximately 11% of them singletons. Material: whole blood. All receptors come from an adult who was a healthcare worker with PCR-confirmed SARS-CoV-2 infection or an uninfected control (not recorded which).

In its sample, this clonotype was seen many times. The chain combines TRBV6-5 with TRBJ1-1; TRBD1 is a possible D gene (5 bases). Trimming took 7 bases from V and 5 from J, leaving 17 bases between them. CDR1 MNHEY and CDR2 SVGAGI come from the germline V gene. The CDR3 runs 14 residues. As DNA, the CDR3 is TGTGCCAGCAATCCCGGGGGGGGGAAGACTGAAGCTTTCTTT. Translating it yields CASNPGGGKTEAFF.

This clonotype appeared a few times. This chain joins TRBV12-3 or TRBV12-4 and TRBJ2-1; the match to TRBD2 covers 9 bases. After removal of 6 bases from V and 4 bases from J, the junction contained 10 bases not matched to a gene. The CDR3 is 16 amino acids. CDR3 nucleotide sequence: TGTGCCAGCAGGTCAACTCAGACTAGCGGTTACAATGAGCAGTTCTTC. This sequence encodes CASRSTQTSGYNEQFF.

This clonotype was detected many times. The V gene is TRBV2, the J gene TRBJ1-1; 8 bases are a match to TRBD1. The germline CDR1 and CDR2 sequences are SNHLY and FYNNEI. The V segment lost 4 bases and the J segment 6 bases; nucleotides outside the gene matches: 4. CDR3 length: 13 amino acids. CDR3 DNA: TGTGCCAGCAGTGGGACAGGGAGGGCTGAAGCTTTCTTT. Protein sequence: CASSGTGRAEAFF.

The chain has TRBV7-2 and TRBJ2-7; D is unresolved. The germline V and J ends were trimmed by 5 bases and 5 bases, with 7 bases remaining between them. The CDR3 sequence is 11 residues long. Germline V gene lookup returns CDR1 SGHTA and CDR2 FQGNSA. The CDR3 DNA follows: TGTGCCAGCAGCCAATCCGACGAGCAGTACTTC. Its protein is CASSQSDEQYF.

Notes on this clonotype: A read error is possible here, since a much larger clone lies one base away. The gene calls are TRBV5-4 and TRBJ2-1, with 10 bases aligning to TRBD2. The J call may be incorrect, as the DNA end agrees better with TRBJ2-7. The CDR3 has 15 residues. The germline gives CDR1 SGHNT, CDR2 YYREEE (reference sequence). The CDR3 here is CASSLGLAGANEQYF. CDR3 nucleotide sequence: TGTGCCAGCAGCTTGGGGCTAGCGGGGGCCAATGAGCAGTACTTC.

A word on this clonotype: A much larger clone sits a single nucleotide away, making a read error possible. The chain carries TRBV6-1 and TRBJ1-5, with 7 positions matching TRBD1. With 11 bases clipped from V and 2 bases from J, the junction kept 9 bases outside the gene matches. This CDR3 region has 14 residues. Germline-derived CDR1 and CDR2 are MNHNS and SASEGT. The CDR3 loop is CACLTGLGNQPQHF. CDR3 DNA sequence: TGTGCCTGCCTGACAGGGTTGGGCAATCAGCCCCAGCATTTT.

The J gene is TRBJ1-6, the V gene TRBV28; a weak D match, TRBD1 (5 bases). Looked up from germline, CDR1 is MDHEN and CDR2 is SYDVKM. V was pared by 2 bases and J by 7 bases, with 12 bases between. The CDR3 runs 15 residues. The DNA for the CDR3 is TGTGCCAGCAGTTTAATCCAGGGCTCGAATTCACCCCTCCACTTT. Its protein product is CASSLIQGSNSPLHF.

This clonotype was seen many times. The CDR3, as DNA: TGTGCCAGCTCGGGCCCTACAGCAGTATCCTACAATGAGCAGTTCTTC. It codes for CASSGPTAVSYNEQFF. V is TRBV6-5 and J is TRBJ2-1; D is uncertain. V lost 8 bases and J lost 1, with 18 bases in between. Germline CDR1 is MNHEY and CDR2 is SVGAGI. The CDR3 is 16 residues long.

This clonotype has a count of ten or more. This sequence joins TRBV5-4 and TRBJ2-5, with D perhaps being TRBD1 or TRBD2 (5 bases each). The CDR3 totals 16 residues. V lost 4 bases to trimming and J lost 2 bases, with 18 bases between them. Germline V gene lookup returns CDR1 SGHNT and CDR2 YYREEE (reference sequence). DNA of the CDR3: TGTGCCAGCAGCGCACAACTAGAAGGGGCTCAAGAGACCCAGTACTTC. This sequence encodes CASSAQLEGAQETQYF.

This clonotype came up many times. The chain employs TRBV15 and TRBJ2-5; D tentatively fits TRBD1 or TRBD2 (5 bases each). The CDR3 runs 16 residues. Germline CDR1 LNHNV, CDR2 YYDKDF (reference sequence). V was pared by 0 bases and J by 5 bases, with 16 bases between. The CDR3 DNA is TGTGCCACCAGCAGAGATCGTCAGGGAGTCTGGGAGACCCAGTACTTC. This sequence encodes CATSRDRQGVWETQYF.

This chain links TRBV10-3 with TRBJ1-6; D possibly corresponds to TRBD1 (6 bases). Germline CDR1 and CDR2: ENHRY and SYGVKD. This CDR3 spans 15 amino acids. With 11 bases removed from V and 8 bases from J, the gap between germline ends came to 22 bases. The CDR3 bases are TGTGCCGTCGGGACCCAGGGGCCCGATTATTCACCCCTCCACTTT. It yields the protein CAVGTQGPDYSPLHF.

This clonotype showed up just a few times. The J gene is TRBJ2-7, the V gene TRBV20-1; the match to TRBD2 covers 8 bases. This CDR3 is 15 amino acids long. V lost 3 bases and J lost 3; bases outside the gene matches: 10. The germline V gene has CDR1 DFQATT and CDR2 SNEGSKA (reference sequence). The CDR3 loop is CSARSEERESYEQYF. In DNA form, the CDR3 reads TGCAGTGCTAGGAGTGAGGAGCGGGAGAGCTACGAGCAGTACTTC.

The chain recombines TRBV9 with TRBJ2-3, with 12 bases aligning to TRBD2. The CDR3 totals 14 residues. Germline-derived CDR1 and CDR2 are SGDLS and YYNGEE. V was clipped by 8 bases and J by 5 bases; unmatched bases: 6. The CDR3 loop reads CASSSGRAVDTQYF. CDR3 coding DNA: TGTGCCAGTTCTAGCGGGAGGGCCGTAGATACGCAGTATTTT.

This clonotype occurred many times. The genes are TRBV5-5 and TRBJ2-2; 8 nucleotides align to TRBD1. Per germline, CDR1 SGHKS and CDR2 YYEKEE (reference sequence). After removal of 4 bases from V and 0 bases from J, the junction contained 5 bases not matched to a gene. This CDR3 is 16 amino acids long. CDR3 sequence: CASSHVQGANTGELFF. CDR3 bases: TGTGCCAGCAGCCACGTACAGGGGGCGAACACCGGGGAGCTGTTTTTT.

This clonotype was counted many times. The genes are TRBV18 and TRBJ2-5, with D unclear. There are 13 residues in the CDR3. Per germline, CDR1 KGHSH and CDR2 LQKENI. V was clipped by 6 bases and J by 1 base, with 9 bases between them. The CDR3 DNA sequence: TGTGCCAGCTCCCTTCCGGGCCAAGAGACCCAGTACTTC. This translates into CASSLPGQETQYF.

This clonotype was seen many times. The rearrangement joins TRBV9 to TRBJ2-7, with 8 bases fitting TRBD2. The CDR3 sequence is 14 residues long. V gave up 6 bases and J gave up 5 bases; unmatched junction bases: 10. In germline, CDR1 is SGDLS, CDR2 YYNGEE. DNA of the CDR3: TGTGCCAGCAACCCGGGAGGGGTCGGGGACGAGCAGTACTTC. It specifies CASNPGGVGDEQYF.

This clonotype occurred a few times. The rearrangement uses TRBV20-1 and TRBJ2-5; TRBD1 agrees at 8 bases. Per the germline V gene, CDR1 is DFQATT and CDR2 is SNEGSKA (reference sequence). J gave up 7 bases and V 4 bases, and 8 bases lay outside the gene matches. The CDR3 runs to 13 residues. In DNA, the CDR3 is TGCAGTGCTACCCTAGGGACAGGAGGGACCCAGTACTTC. Translation gives CSATLGTGGTQYF.

This clonotype occurred many times. The V gene is TRBV30, the J gene TRBJ1-1; TRBD1 agrees at 9 bases. The CDR3 extends over 13 amino acids. The J segment lost 1 base and the V segment lost 3 bases, leaving 0 bases of the junction unmatched. CDR1 and CDR2 (germline): GTSNPN, SVGIG (reference sequence). The CDR3: CAWRGQGNTEAFF. The CDR3 nucleotides read TGTGCCTGGAGGGGACAGGGGAACACTGAAGCTTTCTTT.

The chain couples TRBV20-1 to TRBJ1-1; perhaps TRBD1 as D (5 bases). This CDR3 region has 14 residues. The germline V and J ends were trimmed by 5 bases and 2 bases, with 15 bases remaining between them. CDR1 is DFQATT, CDR2 SNEGSKA, per germline (reference sequence). Here the CDR3 DNA reads TGCAGTGCTTTGCAGGGACGAGGAAACACTGAAGCTTTCTTT. Translating gives CSALQGRGNTEAFF.

This clonotype occurred many times. The chain is built from TRBV7-2 and TRBJ1-6; tentatively, D is TRBD1 (5 bases). Germline lookup yields CDR1 SGHTA and CDR2 FQGNSA. With 2 bases removed from V and 11 bases from J, the gap between germline ends came to 10 bases. This CDR3 spans 13 amino acids. The DNA of the CDR3 is TGTGCCAGCAGCTTACGGGACCAGCCACCCCTCCACTTT. This codes for CASSLRDQPPLHF.

At least ten counts were recorded for this clonotype. V gene TRBV7-9 combines with J gene TRBJ2-3; 9 positions agree with TRBD2. This CDR3 is 16 amino acids long. V was clipped by 0 bases and J by 2 bases; unmatched bases: 3. The V gene's germline CDR1 is SEHNR and CDR2 FQNEAQ (reference sequence). CDR3 sequence: CASSLALAGPTDTQYF. The CDR3 DNA follows: TGTGCCAGCAGCTTAGCACTAGCGGGTCCCACAGATACGCAGTATTTT.

This chain connects TRBV28 to TRBJ2-1; the D is unclear. The CDR3 covers 11 residues. The V gene's germline CDR1 is MDHEN and CDR2 SYDVKM. Trimming shortened V by 8 bases and J by 9 bases, and 11 bases separated the two germline ends. CDR3 residues: CASSAPIEQFF. In nucleotides, the CDR3 is TGTGCCAGCTCCGCTCCGATTGAGCAGTTCTTC.

This clonotype has a count of ten or more. The chain is built from TRBV2 and TRBJ2-2; D is unclear. Trimming cost V 4 bases and J 2 bases, with 8 bases left between them. The CDR3 extends over 14 amino acids. CDR1 and CDR2 from the germline V gene are SNHLY and FYNNEI. The CDR3 sequence: CASSVVINTGELFF. The CDR3 DNA follows: TGTGCCAGCAGTGTCGTTATTAACACCGGGGAGCTGTTTTTT.

The chain recombines TRBV29-1 with TRBJ2-2, with 7 bases aligning to TRBD1. CDR1 and CDR2 from the germline V gene are SQVTM and ANQGSEA. The junction had 10 bases not matched to a gene; V was cut back by 7 bases and J by 2 bases. CDR3 size: 15 residues. The CDR3 bases are TGCAGCGCCAACCTCTGGGACAGCAACACCGGGGAGCTGTTTTTT. Protein: CSANLWDSNTGELFF.